The rows below give T cell receptor beta chains drawn from one sample of a study of technical replicates of blood from several donors. The method was immunoSEQ multiplex PCR; TCRdb's version includes in-frame clones alone and lacks a portion of them. In the table there are 75,000 to 95,000 clones, around 96% of which are singletons. Sequencing was done on a sample of T cells isolated from PBMCs. Every receptor here comes from a human donor in good health. Each CDR3 is given with its conserved first and last residue. Each record gives: J gene, clone size, V gene, D gene, CDR3 DNA, CDR3 protein. D genes are given only for firm matches. Rows give clone size only sometimes, using once, few, many, or a class for an expanded clone.

J: TRBJ1-3; size: -; V: TRBV4-1; D: -; DNA: TGCGCCAGCAAAACAGGGACCTCTGGAAACACCATATATTTT; CDR3: CASKTGTSGNTIYF
J: TRBJ1-2; size: -; V: TRBV27; D: -; DNA: TGTGCCAGCACCTCCTCGGGTAATTATGGCTACACCTTC; CDR3: CASTSSGNYGYTF
J: TRBJ1-2; size: -; V: TRBV9; D: -; DNA: TGTGCCAGCAGCGACACCTACTATGGCTACACCTTC; CDR3: CASSDTYYGYTF
J: TRBJ2-1; size: -; V: TRBV7-2; D: TRBD2; DNA: TGTGCCACAAGCGGGGGGGGGCACAATGAGCAGTTCTTC; CDR3: CATSGGGHNEQFF
J: TRBJ2-1; size: -; V: TRBV7-3; D: TRBD2; DNA: TGTGCCAGCAGCTCCGGGACTAGTCTTTACAATGAGCAGTTCTTC; CDR3: CASSSGTSLYNEQFF
J: TRBJ2-5; size: -; V: TRBV11-2; D: TRBD2; DNA: TGTGCCAGCAGCTTCCGACTAGCGGGCCCGCAAGAGACCCAGTACTTC; CDR3: CASSFRLAGPQETQYF
J: TRBJ2-7; size: -; V: TRBV2; D: -; DNA: TGTGCCAGCAGTAACACCTACGAGCAGTACTTC; CDR3: CASSNTYEQYF
J: TRBJ1-5; size: few; V: TRBV18; D: TRBD1; DNA: TGTGCCAGCTCAGGAGGACAGGGGGTAAATCAGCCCCAGCATTTT; CDR3: CASSGGQGVNQPQHF
J: TRBJ2-1; size: -; V: TRBV18; D: TRBD2; DNA: TGTGCCAGCTCACCATCCACTAGCGGGACATACAATGAGCAGTTCTTC; CDR3: CASSPSTSGTYNEQFF
J: TRBJ2-5; size: -; V: TRBV14; D: TRBD2; DNA: TGTGCCAGCAGCCAAGATCGGAGCGGGAGGGCCCCAGAGACCCAGTACTTC; CDR3: CASSQDRSGRAPETQYF
J: TRBJ2-7; size: once; V: TRBV4-1; D: -; DNA: TGCGCCAGCAGCCCTCCGGGAAGCGGAAGTTCCTACGAGCAGTACTTC; CDR3: CASSPPGSGSSYEQYF
J: TRBJ2-7; size: -; V: TRBV6-5; D: -; DNA: TGTGCCAGCAGTTACTCAAGAGCCAGCGGGTACGAGCAGTACTTC; CDR3: CASSYSRASGYEQYF
J: TRBJ1-5; size: -; V: TRBV30; D: -; DNA: TGTGCCTGGAGTGTAGGGAGCAGCAATCAGCCCCAGCATTTT; CDR3: CAWSVGSSNQPQHF
J: TRBJ2-2; size: -; V: TRBV30; D: TRBD2; DNA: TGTGCCTGGAGTGTCCCCCTAGCGGGATGGGGAGCCGGGGAGCTGTTTTTT; CDR3: CAWSVPLAGWGAGELFF
J: TRBJ1-4; size: few; V: TRBV18; D: -; DNA: TGTGCCAGCTCACCCCAGGGAACCACTAATGAAAAACTGTTTTTT; CDR3: CASSPQGTTNEKLFF
J: TRBJ1-2; size: -; V: TRBV13; D: -; DNA: TGTGCCAGCAGCTTATCGGGGGGCTATGGCTACACCTTC; CDR3: CASSLSGGYGYTF
J: TRBJ2-7; size: -; V: TRBV27; D: -; DNA: TGTGCCAGCAGTTTAGCGCTAAGCTACGAGCAGTACTTC; CDR3: CASSLALSYEQYF
J: TRBJ1-5; size: -; V: TRBV29-1; D: -; DNA: TGCAGCGTTGTTAGGGAGTTCGGGGAGGCCCAGCATTTT; CDR3: CSVVREFGEAQHF
J: TRBJ2-5; size: -; V: TRBV2; D: -; DNA: TGTGCCAGCAGTGACGTGACCCAGTACTTC; CDR3: CASSDVTQYF
J: TRBJ2-2; size: -; V: TRBV6-5; D: -; DNA: TGTGCCAGCAGTTATCCCAGCACCGGGGAGCTGTTTTTT; CDR3: CASSYPSTGELFF
J: TRBJ2-1; size: -; V: TRBV7-6; D: TRBD1; DNA: TGTGCCAGCAATACCGCAGGGGGCAATGAGCAGTTCTTC; CDR3: CASNTAGGNEQFF
J: TRBJ2-7; size: -; V: TRBV30; D: TRBD1; DNA: TGTGCCTGGGCCCGGGACAGGGGACAGTACGAGCAGTACTTC; CDR3: CAWARDRGQYEQYF
J: TRBJ2-7; size: -; V: TRBV19; D: -; DNA: TGTGCCAGTAGTATGCGGGGAGGCGAGCAGTACTTC; CDR3: CASSMRGGEQYF
J: TRBJ1-6; size: -; V: TRBV6-5; D: -; DNA: TGTGCCAGCAGTCCGCAGGGAACTGATTCACCCCTCCACTTT; CDR3: CASSPQGTDSPLHF
J: TRBJ1-4; size: -; V: TRBV18; D: -; DNA: TGTGCCAGCTCACCACTAAGGAGCAATGAAAAACTGTTTTTT; CDR3: CASSPLRSNEKLFF
J: TRBJ1-4; size: -; V: TRBV28; D: -; DNA: TGTGCCAGCAGTTCACCGGGGGGAAAACTGTTTTTT; CDR3: CASSSPGGKLFF
J: TRBJ2-5; size: -; V: TRBV7-9; D: -; DNA: TGTGCCAGCAGCTTTTCCACACATCAAGAGACCCAGTACTTC; CDR3: CASSFSTHQETQYF